This T cell receptor beta chain was captured by sequencing in a study of control samples from healthy donors and cancer patients. Measured with immunoSEQ multiplex PCR; TCRdb has only the in-frame clones, and not every one. The sample lists about 150,000 clones, around 96% occurring once. The CDR3 covers 14 residues. Germline CDR1 reads SGHNT; CDR2 reads YYREEE (reference sequence). V was clipped by 0 bases and J by 3 bases; unmatched bases: 1. The TCR sequence derives from a woman aged 40 to 50 in good health. The chain links TRBV5-4 to TRBJ2-7; TRBD1 agrees at 9 bases. The sequencing input was blood. This CDR3 is CASSLDRGRYEQYF. The CDR3 DNA follows: TGTGCCAGCAGCTTGGACAGGGGGCGCTACGAGCAGTACTTC.